One and the same sample provided the 10 T cell receptor beta chains below, sequenced in a study of response to subunit inactivated influenza vaccine. TCRdb re-analysed the RT-PCR reads in MiXCR, keeping a single row per CDR3 protein. Of 600,000 to 850,000 distinct CDR3 sequences detected, around 13% appear once; the ten largest clones hold 6.5% to 8%. The material was PBMCs from blood, obtained approximately 15 days before vaccination. The receptor source for this set is a man over 45 who received an inactivated influenza vaccine.

This clonotype has a count of ten or more. This chain links TRBV5-1 with TRBJ2-3, with unresolved D. This CDR3 is built from 12 residues. V dropped 4 bases and J dropped 6 bases, with 9 bases sitting between them. Germline CDR1 and CDR2: SGHRS and YFSETQ. CDR3 coding DNA: TGCGCCAGCAGCCCCAGTCCGGATACGCAGTATTTT. Translation: CASSPSPDTQYF.

V is TRBV21-1 and J is TRBJ2-7; the table's D call, TRBD1, has no DNA check behind it. TRBV21-1 is a documented pseudogene. The CDR3 loop spans 13 amino acids. DNA of the CDR3: TGTGCCAGCATACGGGACAGAACTTACGAGCAGTACTTC. This gives the protein CASIRDRTYEQYF.

This clonotype was picked up a small number of times. The chain recombines TRBV6-4 with TRBJ2-5; TRBD2 aligns across 8 bases. The CDR3 contains 16 residues. Germline-derived CDR1 and CDR2 are MRHNA and SNTAGT. V shed 4 bases and J 2 bases; nucleotides not matched to a gene: 9. The CDR3 region is CASSGSSTSAQETQYF. The CDR3 nucleotides read TGTGCCAGCAGTGGATCTTCGACTAGCGCGCAAGAGACCCAGTACTTC.

The J gene is TRBJ2-5, the V gene TRBV9, with 7 bases that match TRBD1. Per germline, CDR1 SGDLS and CDR2 YYNGEE. J was trimmed by 5 bases and V by 3 bases; bases with no gene match: 4. CDR3 length: 13 amino acids. The CDR3 DNA sequence: TGTGCCAGCAGCGCACAGGGGACGGAGACCCAGTACTTC. Protein sequence: CASSAQGTETQYF.

This clonotype was counted only a few times. The chain couples TRBV28 to TRBJ2-1; D is ambiguous. In germline, CDR1 is MDHEN, CDR2 SYDVKM. The CDR3 length is 14 residues. V was cut by 6 bases and J by 5 bases, with 14 bases left in between. The CDR3 region has the DNA TGTGCCAGCAGGGTGGAGTACGGCCACAATGAGCAGTTCTTC. Amino acid sequence: CASRVEYGHNEQFF.

This chain uses TRBV7-2 with TRBJ2-7, with 7 nucleotides matching TRBD1. This CDR3 is 14 amino acids long. Germline lookup yields CDR1 SGHTA and CDR2 FQGNSA. V lost 5 bases and J lost 5; bases outside the gene matches: 9. The CDR3 loop reads CASSPGRGSNEQYF. The CDR3, as DNA: TGTGCCAGCAGCCCCGGCAGGGGGAGCAACGAGCAGTACTTC.

V and J are TRBV20-1 and TRBJ2-6; D is unclear. Trimming removed 3 bases from V and 2 bases from J, with 8 bases in between. This CDR3 has 14 residues. Germline-derived CDR1 and CDR2 are DFQATT and SNEGSKA (reference sequence). The CDR3 sequence is CSASLGTGANVLTF. The CDR3, as DNA: TGCAGTGCTAGCTTAGGCACTGGGGCCAACGTCCTGACTTTC.

The CDR3 sequence: CATRGYQETQYF. The CDR3 region has the DNA TGTGCCACCAGGGGGTACCAAGAGACCCAGTACTTC. The chain recombines TRBV15 with TRBJ2-5; D remains ambiguous. The V end lost 6 bases, the J end lost 0 bases, and 5 bases lay between the germline ends. The CDR3 loop spans 12 amino acids. Germline V gene lookup returns CDR1 LNHNV and CDR2 YYDKDF (reference sequence).

This clonotype has ten or more counts. The J gene is TRBJ1-5, the V gene TRBV5-5; possible D gene TRBD1, 6 bases. The CDR3 is 16 residues long. V was trimmed by 4 bases and J by 0 bases, leaving 14 bases between them. Germline lookup yields CDR1 SGHKS and CDR2 YYEKEE (reference sequence). This CDR3 reads CASSPIGGDSNQPQHF. Written as DNA, the CDR3 is TGTGCCAGCAGCCCCATAGGGGGGGATAGCAATCAGCCCCAGCATTTT.

The chain joins TRBV4-3 to TRBJ2-7; perhaps TRBD2 as D (5 bases). The CDR3 covers 13 residues. Germline-derived CDR1 and CDR2 are LGHNA and YSLEER. Trimming shortened V by 0 bases and J by 5 bases, and 8 bases separated the two germline ends. In DNA, the CDR3 is TGCGCCAGCAGCCAAGATGTCGGGGACGAGCAGTACTTC. Amino acids: CASSQDVGDEQYF.